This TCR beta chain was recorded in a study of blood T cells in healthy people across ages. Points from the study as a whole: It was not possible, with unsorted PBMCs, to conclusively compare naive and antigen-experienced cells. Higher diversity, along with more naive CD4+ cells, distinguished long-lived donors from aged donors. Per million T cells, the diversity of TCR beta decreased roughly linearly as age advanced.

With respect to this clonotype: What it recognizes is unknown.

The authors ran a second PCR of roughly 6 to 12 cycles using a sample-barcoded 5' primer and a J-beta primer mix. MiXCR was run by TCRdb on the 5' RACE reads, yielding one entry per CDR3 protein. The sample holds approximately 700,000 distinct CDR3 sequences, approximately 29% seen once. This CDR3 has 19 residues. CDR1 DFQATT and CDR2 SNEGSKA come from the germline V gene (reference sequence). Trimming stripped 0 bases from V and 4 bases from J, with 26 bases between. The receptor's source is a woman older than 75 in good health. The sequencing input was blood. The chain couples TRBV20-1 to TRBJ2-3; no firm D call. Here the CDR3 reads CSARDRPVWDGLHADTQYF. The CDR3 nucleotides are TGCAGTGCTAGAGATCGTCCGGTGTGGGATGGCCTCCATGCAGATACGCAGTATTTT.